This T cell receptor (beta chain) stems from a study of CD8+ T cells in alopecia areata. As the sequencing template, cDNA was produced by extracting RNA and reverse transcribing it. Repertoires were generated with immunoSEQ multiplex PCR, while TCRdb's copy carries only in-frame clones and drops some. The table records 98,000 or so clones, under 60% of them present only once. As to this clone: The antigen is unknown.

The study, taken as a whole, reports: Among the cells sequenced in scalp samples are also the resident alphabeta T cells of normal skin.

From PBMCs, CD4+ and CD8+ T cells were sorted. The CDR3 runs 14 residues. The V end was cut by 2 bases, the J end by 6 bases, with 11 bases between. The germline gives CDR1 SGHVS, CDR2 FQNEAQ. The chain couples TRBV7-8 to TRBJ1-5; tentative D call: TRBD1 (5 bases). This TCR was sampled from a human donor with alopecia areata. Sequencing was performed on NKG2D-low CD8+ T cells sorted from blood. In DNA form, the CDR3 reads TGTGCCAGCAGCTTAACGGGGGTGGGTCAGCCCCAGCATTTT. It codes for CASSLTGVGQPQHF.